The 15 T cell receptor beta chains in this list originate from one sample, sequenced in a study of technical replicates of blood from a handful of donors. Repertoires were generated with immunoSEQ multiplex PCR, while TCRdb's copy carries only in-frame clones and drops some. In the table there are tens of thousands of clones, around 93% of which are singletons. Input material: T cells isolated from PBMCs. The source of these receptors is a human donor in good health.

This chain uses TRBV11-2 with TRBJ2-3; maybe TRBD1 (5 bases). The germline V gene has CDR1 SGHAT and CDR2 FQNNGV. This CDR3 spans 15 amino acids. Trimming shortened V by 2 bases and J by 0 bases, and 9 bases separated the two germline ends. The CDR3 nucleotides are TGTGCCAGCAGCTTAACCCGACAGAGCACAGATACGCAGTATTTT. This codes for CASSLTRQSTDTQYF.

The V gene is TRBV28, the J gene TRBJ2-7, with TRBD1 matching 7 bases. The CDR3 is made up of 16 amino acids. Germline-derived CDR1 and CDR2 are MDHEN and SYDVKM. Unmatched junction bases numbered 8, after V lost 1 base and J lost 2 bases. In DNA, the CDR3 is TGTGCCAGCAGTTTATCCCCGACAGGGAATCCCTACGAGCAGTACTTC. As protein: CASSLSPTGNPYEQYF.

The gene calls are TRBV19 and TRBJ2-1; 7 nucleotides align to TRBD1. CDR1 and CDR2 (germline): LNHDA, SQIVND (reference sequence). The CDR3 contains 14 residues. The V segment lost 3 bases and the J segment 7 bases; nucleotides outside the gene matches: 6. The chain's CDR3 is CASSIARGRNEQFF. Here the CDR3 DNA reads TGTGCCAGTAGTATCGCCAGGGGGAGAAATGAGCAGTTCTTC.

The CDR3 DNA reads TGTGCCAGCAGCTCAGGCGGGACAGTGAATGAGCAGTTCTTC. It specifies CASSSGGTVNEQFF. The chain employs TRBV28 and TRBJ2-1; D might be TRBD1 (7 bases). The CDR3 runs 14 residues. V shed 6 bases and J shed 7 bases, with 16 bases lying between them. The germline V gene has CDR1 MDHEN and CDR2 SYDVKM.

The rearrangement links TRBV10-3 to TRBJ1-1; D is possibly TRBD1 (5 bases). This CDR3 contains 14 residues. Germline CDR1 is ENHRY and CDR2 is SYGVKD. V was pared by 5 bases and J by 3 bases, with 13 bases between. This CDR3 is CAISSRGEDTEAFF. CDR3 coding DNA: TGTGCCATCAGTTCCCGGGGGGAGGACACTGAAGCTTTCTTT.

The chain carries TRBV7-7 and TRBJ2-1; TRBD2 matches at 8 bases. The V gene's germline CDR1 is SSHAT and CDR2 FNYEAQ (reference sequence). The V gene end was trimmed by 2 bases and the J gene end by 7 bases; junction bases not matched to a gene: 4. This CDR3 has 14 amino acids. The CDR3 DNA sequence: TGTGCCAGCAGCTTAAGCGGGAGCGGTAATGAGCAGTTCTTC. It yields the protein CASSLSGSGNEQFF.

This clone was counted once. V usage is TRBV19 and J usage is TRBJ2-2, with unresolved D. CDR1 and CDR2 (germline): LNHDA, SQIVND (reference sequence). V shed 4 bases and J shed 0 bases, with 15 bases lying between them. The CDR3 contains 17 residues. The CDR3 loop reads CASSRSPLRSNTGELFF. Here the CDR3 DNA reads TGTGCCAGTAGTAGATCCCCTCTACGATCGAACACCGGGGAGCTGTTTTTT.

The table lists this clone with a count of one. J is TRBJ2-1 and V is TRBV7-9; 11 bases match TRBD2. The CDR3 consists of 15 residues. The ends lost 5 bases at V and 4 bases at J; junction bases unmatched: 4. Germline V gives CDR1 SEHNR, CDR2 FQNEAQ (reference sequence). DNA for the CDR3: TGTGCCAGCAGCGGAACTAGCGGGGGATACAATGAGCAGTTCTTC. Residues: CASSGTSGGYNEQFF.

This clone came up once. The chain carries TRBV11-1 and TRBJ2-7; 10 positions match TRBD1. The CDR3 contains 16 residues. The ends lost 5 bases at V and 2 bases at J; junction bases unmatched: 9. Germline assignment: CDR1 SGHAT and CDR2 FQDESV (reference sequence). The CDR3 DNA follows: TGTGCCAGCAGCGCCACCGGGACAGGGGATCCCTACGAGCAGTACTTC. It specifies CASSATGTGDPYEQYF.

The rearrangement links TRBV6-1 to TRBJ1-5, with TRBD1 as a possible D gene (5 bases). Germline V gene lookup returns CDR1 MNHNS and CDR2 SASEGT. Trimming took off 5 bases at V and 4 bases at J, with 12 bases between the two ends. CDR3 length: 14 residues. CDR3 DNA sequence: TGTGCCAGCAGTACGCGGGACGGGAATCAGCCCCAGCATTTT. Its protein product is CASSTRDGNQPQHF.

The chain links TRBV5-4 to TRBJ2-7; possible D gene TRBD1, 6 bases. Germline CDR1 is SGHNT and CDR2 is YYREEE (reference sequence). The CDR3 has 15 amino acids. Trimming removed 2 bases at V and 0 bases at J, with 12 bases between. CDR3 bases: TGTGCCAGCAGCTTCGGACAGATAGACTCCTACGAGCAGTACTTC. Encoded protein: CASSFGQIDSYEQYF.

In nucleotides, the CDR3 is TGTGCCAGCGGACGGCTAGCGGACACCGGGGAGCTGTTTTTT. Translating gives CASGRLADTGELFF. J is TRBJ2-2 and V is TRBV6-1, with 7 bases that match TRBD2. CDR3 length: 14 amino acids. Germline trimming cut 8 bases from V and 3 bases from J; bases unmatched to any gene: 6. Germline CDR1 reads MNHNS; CDR2 reads SASEGT.

The chain employs TRBV27 and TRBJ2-7, with 12 bases lining up with TRBD2. This CDR3 contains 14 residues. Losses at the gene ends were 8 bases for V and 1 base for J; bases not matched to a gene: 3. Germline values: CDR1 MNHEY, CDR2 SMNVEV (reference sequence). CDR3: CASGGLAGSYEQYF. For the CDR3, the DNA is TGTGCCAGCGGAGGACTAGCGGGATCCTACGAGCAGTACTTC.

The chain has TRBV5-6 and TRBJ1-5; possible D gene TRBD1, 6 bases. V lost 3 bases to trimming and J lost 4 bases, with 14 bases between them. Germline CDR1 reads SGHDT; CDR2 reads YYEEEE. This CDR3 contains 15 residues. In DNA form, the CDR3 reads TGTGCCAGCAGCTGGGGAGTGCAGGGGAATCAGCCCCAGCATTTT. It yields the protein CASSWGVQGNQPQHF.

In DNA, the CDR3 is TGTGCCAGCAGGCTGACAGGGTTCGGTGTTCAGCCCCAGCATTTT. Its protein product is CASRLTGFGVQPQHF. The chain links TRBV2 to TRBJ1-5; the match to TRBD1 covers 7 bases. The CDR3 sequence is 15 residues long. The germline CDR1 and CDR2 sequences are SNHLY and FYNNEI. V was pared by 6 bases and J by 6 bases, with 11 bases of the junction left unmatched.